This TCR beta chain is drawn from a study of cytomegalovirus exposure and HLA in healthy donors. 13 Jbeta primers and 60 Vbeta primers were used for the PCR. The table came from immunoSEQ multiplex PCR; TCRdb's copy has only in-frame clones and leaves some out. The sample yields approximately 160,000 clones, around 72% seen once. The CDR3 has 18 residues. Per the germline V gene, CDR1 is LGHNA and CDR2 is YNFKEQ. V was clipped by 3 bases and J by 2 bases; unmatched bases: 5. Turning to this clone: This CDR3 is also generated by other DNA sequences in the sample.

The sequence was collected from a man aged 50-59 years in good health and CMV-seronegative. The sample comprised PBMCs. This chain links TRBV4-2 with TRBJ2-2, with 14 nucleotides matching TRBD2. CDR3 sequence: CASSQETSGGVNTGELFF. The CDR3 bases are TGTGCCAGCAGCCAGGAGACTAGCGGGGGGGTCAACACCGGGGAGCTGTTTTTT.